The sequence of this TCR beta chain was determined in a study of blood T cells in healthy people across ages (dated by TCRdb to 2014 to 2015). General notes on the study: Template switching captured roughly one uniquely barcoded TCR beta cDNA molecule per two T cells in model experiments. To avoid experimental bias, donors of different ages were distributed randomly across sequencing lanes. The study analyzed two additional independent replicas of 1 million unique cDNA reads from the same blood draw for two donors, one aged 18 to 30 and one aged 80 or older. Four age groups were formed from the donors: young (average 16 years), middle-aged (around 41), aged (more than 55) and long-lived (about 80). Age-related changes in TCR beta repertoire diversity were measured in the study by deep sequencing normalized with unique cDNA molecular identifiers. Overall study results and their limits: Estimates of total diversity from one million sequenced T cells were regarded as lower bounds and underestimates. Because the CMV infection status of the donors was unknown, age-related changes in expanded clonotypes may potentially have been confounded. The long-lived group showed more naive CD4+ T cells, fewer expanded clones and increased TCR diversity than the aged group, suggesting age selection. A strong correlation was found between observed TCR beta diversity and the percentage of naive T cells measured by flow cytometry. Since profiling was done on bulk unsorted PBMCs, naive and antigen-experienced compartments could not be conclusively compared. As age increased, observed TCR beta diversity per million T cells dropped in a roughly linear way, and a significant reduction was already evident by age roughly 36.

The roughly 39 donors, aged roughly 6 to 100 years, were systemically healthy Caucasian individuals from Russia. Each donor gave approximately 9.3 milliliters of peripheral blood, collected into EDTA-treated Vacutainer tubes. Ficoll-Paque density-gradient centrifugation was used to isolate PBMCs, with at least 6.5 million per sample. Total RNA, at least 5.5 micrograms per sample, was extracted from PBMCs with Trizol reagent. For every donor, an aliquot of PBMCs went through flow cytometry to measure the percentages of naive CD45RAhigh/CD27high T cells. The library was generated by 5' RACE. Instrument on record: Illumina HiSeq 2500. A second 7 to 11 cycle PCR used a sample-barcoded 5' primer and a J-beta primer mix. A unique molecular identifier was introduced onto each TCR beta cDNA molecule by a template-switch 5' adaptor carrying 12 random nucleotides. Each sample yielded at least 2.5 million CDR3-containing paired-end reads. The Mint cDNA synthesis kit, primed by a TRBC-specific oligonucleotide, was used to synthesize first-strand cDNA from all RNA. Following uracil-DNA glycosylase treatment, a first 18-cycle PCR with universal primers M1SS and BC2_uni_R was performed on all cDNA. Processing in the source paper ran as follows. For normalization, 1 million high-quality reads were randomly selected from each sample, with every read carrying a distinct molecular identifier. Reads sharing molecular identifiers were discarded rather than binned into consensus sequences. MiTCR, set to a Q25 quality threshold and the strictest error-elimination algorithm, was used for CDR3 identification, clonotype clustering and error correction. Lower-bound total TCR beta diversity was estimated with a nonparametric unseen species model using Euler transformation. TCRdb ran its own pipeline on the public reads, namely fastp trimming at Q25 and MiXCR clone calling, and kept in-frame beta chains. CDR3 protein duplicates are merged, each entry listing the most common genes and DNA. TCRdb, rather than the study authors, made the V and J calls. Present in this sample are about 400,000 distinct CDR3 sequences, 50% to 60% of which were seen just once. Under 65% of the sample lies in the top ten.

Regarding this clonotype: The target of this receptor is not known. There are no base qualities to consult, and no much larger clone falls within one base.

The TCR was taken from a man aged 55-75 years in good health. The sequenced material came from blood.

This receptor has the CDR3 CASSFERQGPNEQYF. The DNA reads as follows: TGCGCCAGCAGCTTTGAGCGACAGGGACCAAACGAGCAGTACTTC. This receptor chain uses TRBV5-1 and TRBJ2-5; 7 bases in the junction line up with TRBD1. Near its end, the DNA agrees better with TRBJ2-7, so the J call may be wrong. Sequences SGHRS (CDR1) and YFSETQ (CDR2) are obtained from the germline V gene. Spanning cysteine to phenylalanine, the CDR3 consists of 15 amino acids. CDR3 DNA is the only sequence kept; it has 45 bases, read in frame from the first base.